These T cell receptor beta chains were read from a single sample in a study of blood T cell repertoires in COVID-19. Profiling relied on immunoSEQ multiplex PCR, and the TCRdb table lists in-frame clones only, not all of them. Of a few hundred thousand clones listed, around nine tenths are singletons. Sequenced sample: peripheral blood. These receptors all stem from a woman aged 50 to 60 with active or convalescent COVID-19. CDR3s include the opening cysteine and the closing phenylalanine or tryptophan. Each record gives: CDR3 DNA, CDR3 protein, V gene, D gene, clone size, J gene. A D gene is named only where the DNA matches it firmly. Clone size, where shown, is once, few, many, or a class for clones that have expanded.

TGTGCCAGTAGTAGCTCCGGGACAGGGAGTTTCGAGCAGTACTTC | CASSSSGTGSFEQYF | TRBV19 | TRBD1 | . | TRBJ2-7
TGCGCCAGCAGCCCGCACGGGGGGGGCACTGAAGCTTTCTTT | CASSPHGGGTEAFF | TRBV5-1 | . | few | TRBJ1-1
TGTGCCAGCAGTGTTAGAACAGGCGGCGGACCCCTCCACTTT | CASSVRTGGGPLHF | TRBV2 | . | . | TRBJ1-6
TGTGCCAGCAGTACCGGGGTCATTGGCTACACCTTC | CASSTGVIGYTF | TRBV25-1 | . | . | TRBJ1-2
TGTGCCAGCAGGAGACAGGAATATAACTATGGCTACACCTTC | CASRRQEYNYGYTF | TRBV6-5 | . | . | TRBJ1-2
TGCGCCAGCAGCCAAGAGCCGGGGGGCAATGAGCAGTTCTTC | CASSQEPGGNEQFF | TRBV4-1 | TRBD2 | . | TRBJ2-1
TGTGCCAGTAGGGACAACTGGGCCAAAAACATTCAGTACTTC | CASRDNWAKNIQYF | TRBV19 | . | . | TRBJ2-4
TGTGCCAGCAACTCTGGGACTAGCTTTCGCGAGCAGTACTTC | CASNSGTSFREQYF | TRBV2 | TRBD2 | . | TRBJ2-7
TGTGCCAGCAGCTTGGCTGGGACAGTTCACAATGAGCAGTTCTTC | CASSLAGTVHNEQFF | TRBV5-4 | TRBD1 | . | TRBJ2-1
TGTGCCAGCAGCTTAGTCGTTTGGGCGAGGACTAGCGGTAACTACGAGCAGTACTTC | CASSLVVWARTSGNYEQYF | TRBV7-8 | TRBD2 | . | TRBJ2-7